Given below is one T cell receptor beta chain in context. The CDR3 is 15 residues long. Germline V gene sequence: CDR1 MNHEY, CDR2 SMNVEV (reference sequence). Trimming shortened V by 8 bases and J by 0 bases, and 16 bases separated the two germline ends. The data originate from a study of T cells in Graves' hyperthyroidism and ophthalmopathy. Newly diagnosed hyperthyroidism, duration under 2 months, in patients aged 18 to 65. Researchers took RNA transcripts and amplified the TCR beta CDR3 regions from them. A set of HTBI primers served as the primers for a first-round RT-PCR of the TCR CDR3. Via MiXCR, TCRdb re-called the multiplex PCR reads, giving one row per CDR3 protein. Of around 480,000 distinct CDR3 sequences in the sample, approximately 14% were seen once.

The sequencing sample was made of blood. This sequence originates from a young woman with Graves' hyperthyroidism. The chain employs TRBV27 and TRBJ1-1, with D tentatively TRBD1 (5 bases). The CDR3 loop reads CASGEDRDMNTEAFF. The CDR3 nucleotides read TGTGCCAGCGGAGAAGACAGAGACATGAACACTGAAGCTTTCTTT.